These 20 T cell receptor beta chains came from one sample sequenced in a study of T cell repertoires in cytomegalovirus infection. TCRdb analysed the reads with MiXCR anew, one entry per CDR3 protein. Of about 530,000 distinct CDR3 sequences in the sample, roughly 29% are singletons; the top ten hold about 13%. The sample consisted of PBMCs. Receptor source: a human donor in good health (CMV status not recorded). Some clones in this sample may be carry-over from other donors' samples.

The chain recombines TRBV24-1 with TRBJ2-7; D is ambiguous. Germline values: CDR1 KGHDR, CDR2 SFDVKD. This CDR3 comprises 12 residues. V gave up 3 bases and J gave up 5 bases, with 7 bases separating them. Written as DNA, the CDR3 is TGTGCCACCAGTGATCCTGAGCACGAGCAGTACTTC. This gives the protein CATSDPEHEQYF.

The chain is built from TRBV20-1 and TRBJ1-1, with TRBD1 matching over 9 bases. V shed 4 bases and J 7 bases; nucleotides not matched to a gene: 10. The CDR3 spans 14 residues. Germline values: CDR1 DFQATT, CDR2 SNEGSKA (reference sequence). CDR3 amino acids: CSAIFAQGAFEAFF. DNA of the CDR3: TGCAGTGCTATCTTCGCACAGGGGGCTTTTGAAGCTTTCTTT.

The sample holds many counts of this clonotype. This chain joins TRBV7-8 and TRBJ2-5; possible D gene TRBD2, 6 bases. This CDR3 spans 13 amino acids. V dropped 0 bases and J dropped 9 bases, with 11 bases sitting between them. In germline, CDR1 is SGHVS, CDR2 FQNEAQ. CDR3 region: CASSLAWGEAQYF. In DNA form, the CDR3 reads TGTGCCAGCAGCTTAGCGTGGGGGGAGGCCCAGTACTTC. Drawing the rest from reference TRBV7-8 and TRBJ2-5, the complete variable domain is GAGVSQSPRYKVAKRGQDVALRCDPISGHVSLFWYQQALGQGPEFLTYFQNEAQLDKSGLPSDRFFAERPEGSVSTLKIQRTQQEDSAVYLCASSLAWGEAQYFGPGTRLLVL.

Ten or more counts support this clonotype. The rearrangement links TRBV7-8 to TRBJ1-1, with D perhaps TRBD1 (5 bases). The CDR3 is 17 residues long. V was cut by 5 bases and J by 0 bases, with 19 bases left in between. Germline CDR1 SGHVS, CDR2 FQNEAQ. CDR3 sequence reads: CASSTPASGGMNTEAFF. The CDR3 nucleotides read TGTGCCAGCAGCACACCGGCTTCGGGGGGGATGAACACTGAAGCTTTCTTT.

There are many counts of this clonotype. This chain joins TRBV12-3 or TRBV12-4 and TRBJ1-2; D remains unclear. Trimming left V 3 bases short and J 4 bases short, with 9 bases between. The CDR3 has 13 amino acids. The CDR3 protein is CASSFYSRYGYTF. Here the CDR3 DNA reads TGTGCCAGCAGTTTTTACTCACGCTATGGCTACACCTTC.

This clonotype was counted only a few times. The rearrangement links TRBV5-6 to TRBJ2-3, with 7 bases identical to TRBD2. The germline V gene has CDR1 SGHDT and CDR2 YYEEEE. The CDR3 has 15 amino acids. V shed 4 bases and J 4 bases; nucleotides not matched to a gene: 9. The CDR3 here is CASSVVGGGADTQYF. In DNA, the CDR3 is TGTGCCAGCAGCGTCGTTGGCGGGGGAGCAGATACGCAGTATTTT.

This clonotype was seen a handful of times. This chain connects TRBV20-1 to TRBJ2-2, with D unresolved. CDR1 is DFQATT and CDR2 is SNEGSKA in the germline V gene (reference sequence). The CDR3 consists of 15 residues. Trimming took 1 base from V and 0 from J, leaving 9 bases between them. The DNA for the CDR3 is TGCAGTGCTAGAGCTGGCAGCGCGAACACCGGGGAGCTGTTTTTT. Encoded protein: CSARAGSANTGELFF.

The sample holds a few counts of this clonotype. The chain couples TRBV6-5 to TRBJ2-3; no reliable D call. Germline CDR1 MNHEY, CDR2 SVGAGI. The germline V and J ends were trimmed by 5 bases and 6 bases, with 12 bases remaining between them. The CDR3 covers 13 residues. CDR3: CASSRLPADTQYF. The CDR3 bases are TGTGCCAGCAGTCGCCTCCCAGCGGATACGCAGTATTTT.

A word on this clonotype: One end of the junction is discordant with germline, which a read error may explain. The V call is TRBV5-5, the J call TRBJ1-5; tentatively, D is TRBD1 (5 bases). The CDR3 runs 15 residues. Germline CDR1 SGHKS, CDR2 YYEKEE (reference sequence). CDR3 protein: CASSLGPTQDQPQHF. The CDR3 region has the DNA TGTGCCAGCAGTTTGGGACCGACCCAAGATCAGCCCCAGCATTTT.

This clonotype was seen at least ten times. For the CDR3, the DNA is TGTGCCAGCAGCAACGCCCGGGACAGGGTATACACTGAAGCTTTCTTT. This encodes CASSNARDRVYTEAFF. The gene calls are TRBV6-2 or TRBV6-3 and TRBJ1-1; 9 bases agree with TRBD1. V trimming: 6 bases; J trimming: 3 bases; junction bases outside the gene matches: 11. The CDR3 has 16 amino acids. Germline V CDR1 and CDR2: MNHEY, SVGEGT.

The CDR3 DNA reads TGTGCCAGCCGGGACAGGGGCACCGGGGAGCTGTTTTTT. It specifies CASRDRGTGELFF. The chain is built from TRBV6-6 and TRBJ2-2; 10 bases align to TRBD1. CDR1 is MNHNY, CDR2 SVGAGI, per germline (reference sequence). Trimming removed 8 bases from V and 4 bases from J; junction bases left unmatched: 1. The CDR3 runs to 13 residues.

The chain recombines TRBV10-3 with TRBJ2-3; TRBD2 aligns across 10 bases. Per the germline V gene, CDR1 is ENHRY and CDR2 is SYGVKD. This CDR3 region has 15 residues. The V gene end was trimmed by 10 bases and the J gene end by 2 bases; junction bases not matched to a gene: 9. Here the CDR3 DNA reads TGTGCCACGTCGACTAGCGGGCCGATCACAGATACGCAGTATTTT. Residues: CATSTSGPITDTQYF.

The chain employs TRBV19 and TRBJ1-5; D ambiguous. Between the trimmed V and J ends, which lost 2 bases and 7 bases, there was a span of 12 bases. Per germline, CDR1 LNHDA and CDR2 SQIVND (reference sequence). The CDR3 is made up of 14 amino acids. CDR3 in amino acids: CASSITQVDQPQHF. The CDR3 coding sequence is TGTGCCAGTAGTATAACGCAGGTGGACCAGCCCCAGCATTTT.

In its sample, this clonotype was seen many times. This sequence joins TRBV7-6 and TRBJ1-5; 11 bases align to TRBD1. Looked up from germline, CDR1 is SGHVS and CDR2 is FNYEAQ. The CDR3 is 18 amino acids. The junction had 14 bases not matched to a gene; V was cut back by 5 bases and J by 5 bases. The CDR3 is CASSHYPPGQGVDQPQHF. The CDR3 region has the DNA TGTGCCAGCAGCCATTACCCCCCGGGACAGGGGGTGGATCAGCCCCAGCATTTT. Looking up the rest from reference TRBV7-6 and TRBJ1-5 gives the full variable domain: GAGVSQSPRYKVTKRGQDVALRCDPISGHVSLYWYRQALGQGPEFLTYFNYEAQQDKSGLPNDRFSAERPEGSISTLTIQRTEQRDSAMYRCASSHYPPGQGVDQPQHFGDGTRLSIL.

This clonotype was observed a handful of times. The chain uses TRBV7-8 and TRBJ2-7; TRBD2 matches at 7 bases. The CDR3 consists of 13 residues. Germline assignment: CDR1 SGHVS and CDR2 FQNEAQ. V gave up 1 base and J gave up 6 bases; unmatched junction bases: 3. The CDR3 region has the DNA TGTGCCAGCAGCTTAGGGGGAGGGCGCGAGCAGTACGTC. Its protein product is CASSLGGGREQYV.

This clonotype was counted between two and nine times. The gene calls are TRBV6-5 and TRBJ1-2; TRBD1 matches 7 bases. This CDR3 contains 16 residues. After removal of 0 bases from V and 4 bases from J, the junction contained 8 bases not matched to a gene. Germline lookup yields CDR1 MNHEY and CDR2 SVGAGI. CDR3 loop: CASSYSDRASPYGYTF. In DNA form, the CDR3 reads TGTGCCAGCAGTTACTCCGACAGGGCCTCACCCTATGGCTACACCTTC.

The gene calls are TRBV11-2 and TRBJ2-3; D tentatively fits TRBD1 or TRBD2 (5 bases each). Germline assignment: CDR1 SGHAT and CDR2 FQNNGV. The CDR3 extends over 15 amino acids. Trimming shortened V by 1 base and J by 2 bases, and 10 bases separated the two germline ends. Here the CDR3 reads CASSLVGTTTDTQYF. The CDR3 nucleotides are TGTGCCAGCAGCTTAGTAGGGACCACCACAGATACGCAGTATTTT.

The CDR3 DNA reads TGTGCCAGCAGCCGGAACGACCCGGGACTAGCGGGCGAGCAGTACTTC. Its translation: CASSRNDPGLAGEQYF. The chain recombines TRBV7-6 with TRBJ2-7, with 12 bases matching TRBD2. Trimming removed 5 bases from V and 6 bases from J; junction bases left unmatched: 11. The CDR3 extends over 16 amino acids. Looked up from germline, CDR1 is SGHVS and CDR2 is FNYEAQ. Based on the CDR3 plus reference TRBV7-6 and TRBJ2-7, the full variable domain is GAGVSQSPRYKVTKRGQDVALRCDPISGHVSLYWYRQALGQGPEFLTYFNYEAQQDKSGLPNDRFSAERPEGSISTLTIQRTEQRDSAMYRCASSRNDPGLAGEQYFGPGTRLTVT.

Only a few counts were recorded for this clonotype. A much larger clonotype is one base distant, so this may be a read error. The J gene is TRBJ1-2, the V gene TRBV6-1; D is undetermined. Trimming stripped 6 bases from V and 4 bases from J, with 9 bases between. The germline CDR1 and CDR2 sequences are MNHNS and SASEGT. The CDR3 has 12 residues. CDR3 protein: CASRSDGYGYTF. CDR3 DNA sequence: TGTGCCAGCAGGTCGGACGGCTATGGCTACACCTTC.

In this sample, this clonotype turned up a few times. This rearrangement joins TRBV11-3 to TRBJ2-3; possibly TRBD1 for D (6 bases). Germline CDR1 SGHNT, CDR2 YENEEA. V was pared by 5 bases and J by 1 base, with 19 bases between. The CDR3 runs to 17 residues. The CDR3 coding sequence is TGTGCCAGCAGCGAAGGGGCCAGGGGTGAGGGCACAGATACGCAGTATTTT. Its translation: CASSEGARGEGTDTQYF.